This T cell receptor beta chain was recorded in a study of beta chain features in type 1 diabetes. Looking at the study overall: Across the samples, some 98,000,000 sorted cells were examined in total. Study-wide results and caveats: Within each of all four CD4+ subsets, Type 1 diabetes patients had TCRB CDR3s that were moderately but significantly shorter. A greater similarity of naive, central memory and Treg TCRB repertoires was seen among patients than among healthy donors.

All of the isolated RNA was reverse transcribed, so expressed TCRB transcripts were sequenced. Assay: immunoSEQ multiplex PCR; the TCRdb copy retains only in-frame clones and omits some. The table lists 620,000 or so clones, about 14% of them singletons. By way of CD45RO/CCR7/CD25/CD127/CD95/CD27, the CD4+ regulatory, stem cell-like memory, central memory and naive cells were sorted. Deletions cut 6 bases from V and 3 bases from J, with 13 bases between. This CDR3 has 14 residues. The germline V gene encodes CDR1 MNHEY and CDR2 SMNVEV (reference sequence). In this sample, this clone turned up a few times. What it recognizes is unknown.

This receptor was taken from a man aged 18 to 30 in good health. Sample: naive CD4+ T cells from blood. The V gene is TRBV27, the J gene TRBJ2-3; D remains ambiguous. CDR3 loop: CASRPYMETDTQYF. The CDR3 nucleotides read TGTGCCAGCAGGCCCTATATGGAGACAGATACGCAGTATTTT.